The clone carrying this TCR beta chain was seen only a few times. This entry is derived from a study of human T cells and chemical hapten exposure. This CDR3 has 15 amino acids. The V and J ends lost 0 bases and 5 bases, in that order; junction bases with no gene match: 1. Germline loops: CDR1 SGHVS, CDR2 FNYEAQ. Individual cDNA molecules (in the library) carried attached unique molecular identifiers. TCRdb called the RACE reads again in MiXCR, with one record for every CDR3 protein. The table includes tens of thousands of distinct CDR3 sequences, approximately 11% detected once. This sample's time point: patch test 2, 6 weeks after DPC sensitization. Treatment noted: therapeutic diphenylcyclopropenone sensitization with weekly scalp DPC.

The sample was whole blood, taken in connection with sensitization to the hapten diphenylcyclopropenone (DPC). The TCR comes from a man aged 35 to 55 with alopecia areata. Some clones in this sample may be carry-over from other donors' samples. This chain joins TRBV7-6 and TRBJ2-1, with 10 positions matching TRBD2. The CDR3 nucleotides read TGTGCCAGCAGCTTAGCTAGCGGGAGGAACAATGAGCAGTTCTTC. Its translation is CASSLASGRNNEQFF.